This T cell receptor beta chain was obtained from a study of blood T cell repertoires in COVID-19. Study overall: The analysed material was cDNA or gDNA that came from T cells, B-cell-depleted T cells, or PBMCs.

Germline CDR1 reads SGHDT; CDR2 reads YYEEEE. Trimming took off 4 bases at V and 5 bases at J, with 18 bases between the two ends. The CDR3 has 15 residues. Using immunoSEQ multiplex PCR, the repertoire was profiled, and TCRdb retains in-frame clones only, with some absent. The data show roughly 230,000 clones, 85% seen once. The gene calls are TRBV5-6 and TRBJ1-1, with D possibly matching TRBD1 (6 bases). The receptor was derived from a woman aged 55 to 70 with active or convalescent COVID-19. Sequencing was performed on peripheral blood. CDR3 amino acids: CASSLVAGGWTEAFF. The CDR3 region has the DNA TGTGCCAGCAGCCTCGTGGCGGGGGGCTGGACTGAAGCTTTCTTT.